This T cell receptor beta chain originates from a study of human T cells and chemical hapten exposure. For the study at large: Predominantly women, the patients had alopecia areata, totalis or universalis. Overall study findings and caveats: The study found that PT1 expanded TCR counts correlated positively with patch test score.

This CDR3 has 14 residues. Germline V CDR1 and CDR2: MDHEN, SYDVKM. V was trimmed by 3 bases and J by 12 bases, leaving 21 bases between them. Unique molecular identifiers were linked by the library to individual cDNA molecules. TCRdb independently ran MiXCR on the RACE reads; one entry per CDR3 protein. Among more than 95,000 distinct CDR3 sequences listed, about 12% were seen once. Noted time point: patch test 1, 2 weeks after DPC sensitization. Treatment of the sample: therapeutic diphenylcyclopropenone sensitization with weekly scalp DPC. In regard to this clonotype: Its antigen is not known.

Sequences were derived from whole blood, sampled in connection with sensitization to the hapten diphenylcyclopropenone (DPC). The chain joins TRBV28 to TRBJ2-7; a weak D match, TRBD2 (6 bases). The clonotype originates from a woman in her fifties or sixties with alopecia areata. Some clones in this sample may be carry-over from other donors' samples. CDR3 DNA sequence: TGTGCCAGCAGTTTGGATCTCGCGGACTACTTCCGGTACTTC. This sequence encodes CASSLDLADYFRYF.